The 18 T cell receptor beta chains below all came from one sample that was sequenced in a study of blood T cell repertoires in COVID-19. Measured with immunoSEQ multiplex PCR; TCRdb has only the in-frame clones, and not every one. This table has over 600,000 clones, 75% to 90% appearing once. The sequenced material came from peripheral blood. The receptors were sampled from a woman aged 18-30 years with acute or convalescent COVID-19.

This chain connects TRBV3-1 (or the pseudogene TRBV3-2) to TRBJ1-2, with D tentatively TRBD1 (6 bases). The CDR3 contains 18 residues. Germline V gives CDR1 LGHDT, CDR2 YNNKEL (reference sequence). The V and J ends lost 1 base and 4 bases respectively, with 22 bases between them. CDR3 amino acids: CASSQAGQQGLIVYGYTF. DNA for the CDR3: TGTGCCAGCAGCCAAGCAGGGCAACAGGGTTTAATAGTCTATGGCTACACCTTC.

This chain joins TRBV9 and TRBJ2-3; D is perhaps TRBD1 (5 bases). Germline V lookup: CDR1 SGDLS, CDR2 YYNGEE. Trimming left V 5 bases short and J 0 bases short, with 7 bases between. CDR3 length: 13 amino acids. DNA of the CDR3: TGTGCCAGCAGGGGGCCGAGCACAGATACGCAGTATTTT. It is translated as CASRGPSTDTQYF.

CDR3 loop: CASSPAGDRGYNSPLHF. DNA of the CDR3: TGTGCCAGCAGCCCGGCGGGGGACAGGGGTTATAATTCACCCCTCCACTTT. The V and J genes are TRBV3-1 (or the pseudogene TRBV3-2) and TRBJ1-6, with 10 nucleotides matching TRBD1. The V gene's germline CDR1 is LGHDT and CDR2 YNNKEL (reference sequence). This CDR3 contains 17 residues. The J segment lost 4 bases and the V segment lost 4 bases, leaving 7 bases of the junction unmatched.

V usage is TRBV14 and J usage is TRBJ2-7; 9 bases map to TRBD1. Germline V gives CDR1 SGHDN, CDR2 FVKESK. CDR3 length equals 16 residues. V lost 0 bases and J lost 5; bases outside the gene matches: 8. The CDR3 sequence is CASSQDLGQGNHEQYF. CDR3 bases: TGTGCCAGCAGCCAAGATCTTGGACAGGGGAACCACGAGCAGTACTTC.

The rearrangement links TRBV30 to TRBJ2-3; 9 bases agree with TRBD2. This CDR3 spans 17 amino acids. V gave up 1 base and J gave up 10 bases; unmatched junction bases: 18. Germline CDR1 is GTSNPN and CDR2 is SVGIG (reference sequence). This CDR3 reads CAWSGGGAPRSRTAQYF. The CDR3 coding sequence is TGTGCCTGGAGTGGCGGGGGGGCCCCTCGGTCACGGACGGCGCAGTATTTT.

The rearrangement uses TRBV12-5 and TRBJ2-4; 9 bases line up with TRBD1. Trimming at V came to 4 bases and at J to 7 bases, leaving 5 bases not matched to a gene. The germline CDR1 and CDR2 sequences are LGHNT and FRNRAP. The CDR3 is 14 residues long. Here the CDR3 reads CASGSSGTGNIQYF. As DNA, the CDR3 is TGTGCTAGTGGTTCCTCCGGGACAGGGAACATTCAGTACTTC. Full variable domain (outside the CDR3, taken from reference TRBV12-5 and TRBJ2-4): DARVTQTPRHKVTEMGQEVTMRCQPILGHNTVFWYRQTMMQGLELLAYFRNRAPLDDSGMPKDRFSAEMPDATLATLKIQPSEPRDSAVYFCASGSSGTGNIQYFGAGTRLSVL.

The chain links TRBV27 to TRBJ2-1; 13 bases line up with TRBD2. The V segment lost 6 bases and the J segment 7 bases; nucleotides outside the gene matches: 9. This CDR3 has 16 residues. Germline CDR1 reads MNHEY; CDR2 reads SMNVEV (reference sequence). Written as DNA, the CDR3 is TGTGCCAGCAGCCGTACGGGACTAGCGGGGCTTAATGAGCAGTTCTTC. Its translation: CASSRTGLAGLNEQFF.

The gene calls are TRBV24-1 and TRBJ1-2; D gene ambiguous. Trimming shortened V by 7 bases and J by 6 bases, and 14 bases separated the two germline ends. CDR1 and CDR2 (germline): KGHDR, SFDVKD. This CDR3 is built from 13 residues. CDR3 sequence (DNA): TGTGCCACCAGGAAGGGAGGGCACGATGGCTACACCTTC. Amino acid sequence: CATRKGGHDGYTF.

V gene TRBV24-1 combines with J gene TRBJ2-3, with D perhaps TRBD1 (5 bases). The CDR3 extends over 15 amino acids. Trimming pared 3 bases from V and 5 bases from J, leaving 14 bases between. Germline CDR1 and CDR2: KGHDR and SFDVKD. The CDR3 DNA sequence: TGTGCCACCAGTGATCTCAGGGCGTTAAAAGATACGCAGTATTTT. This translates into CATSDLRALKDTQYF.

The J gene is TRBJ1-1, the V gene TRBV29-1, with D maybe TRBD1 (5 bases). This CDR3 region has 14 residues. Looked up from germline, CDR1 is SQVTM and CDR2 is ANQGSEA. The V end lost 0 bases, the J end lost 5 bases, and 13 bases lay between the germline ends. Here the CDR3 reads CSVEEAGTETEAFF. Here the CDR3 DNA reads TGCAGCGTTGAAGAGGCGGGGACTGAGACTGAAGCTTTCTTT. The whole variable domain, remainder taken from reference TRBV29-1 and TRBJ1-1, is SAVISQKPSRDICQRGTSLTIQCQVDSQVTMMFWYRQQPGQSLTLIATANQGSEATYESGFVIDKFPISRPNLTFSTLTVSNMSPEDSSIYLCSVEEAGTETEAFFGQGTRLTVV.

The chain links TRBV13 to TRBJ1-2, with TRBD1 matching 9 bases. After removal of 6 bases from V and 4 bases from J, the junction contained 9 bases not matched to a gene. This CDR3 region has 15 residues. Germline V lookup: CDR1 PRHDT, CDR2 FYEKMQ (reference sequence). The CDR3 DNA reads TGTGCCAGCAGGCGGGGACAGGGAAGGTCCTATGGCTACACCTTC. This encodes CASRRGQGRSYGYTF.

The chain has TRBV5-1 and TRBJ2-3; D is undetermined. Germline assignment: CDR1 SGHRS and CDR2 YFSETQ. V was pared by 3 bases and J by 0 bases, with 8 bases between. The CDR3 length is 14 residues. CDR3 bases: TGCGCCAGCAGCTGGCAGGCAAGCACAGATACGCAGTATTTT. Its protein is CASSWQASTDTQYF.

V and J are TRBV10-3 and TRBJ1-2, with 9 bases aligning to TRBD1. Germline CDR1 and CDR2: ENHRY and SYGVKD. This CDR3 is 16 amino acids long. The junction had 9 bases not matched to a gene; V was cut back by 2 bases and J by 5 bases. CDR3 protein: CAISERGTGSGYGYTF. The DNA of the CDR3 is TGTGCCATCAGTGAGCGAGGGACAGGGTCGGGGTATGGCTACACCTTC.

CDR3: CASSLAGDSGNTIYF. The CDR3 DNA reads TGTGCCAGCAGCTTGGCGGGAGATTCTGGAAACACCATATATTTT. This sequence joins TRBV5-6 and TRBJ1-3; no reliable D call. Trimming removed 0 bases from V and 1 base from J, with 8 bases in between. The CDR3 extends over 15 amino acids. CDR1 and CDR2 (germline): SGHDT, YYEEEE.

The CDR3 DNA follows: TGCGCCAGCAGCACCCGGGACTACACCCCGGGGGAGCTGTTTTTT. Its translation is CASSTRDYTPGELFF. The V call is TRBV5-1, the J call TRBJ2-2; TRBD2 matches at 7 bases. The ends lost 4 bases at V and 8 bases at J; junction bases unmatched: 11. The CDR3 is made up of 15 amino acids. CDR1 SGHRS and CDR2 YFSETQ come from the germline V gene.

This rearrangement joins TRBV7-8 to TRBJ1-5; D might be TRBD1 (5 bases). Per the germline V gene, CDR1 is SGHVS and CDR2 is FQNEAQ. The CDR3 has 16 amino acids. V was trimmed by 1 base and J by 7 bases, leaving 17 bases between them. In DNA form, the CDR3 reads TGTGCCAGCAGCTTAGAGGCCGGGGGGGTGAGACAGCCCCAGCATTTT. It encodes CASSLEAGGVRQPQHF.

This clone was observed once. The chain is built from TRBV28 and TRBJ1-1; 7 bases fit TRBD1. The CDR3 has 12 amino acids. Per the germline V gene, CDR1 is MDHEN and CDR2 is SYDVKM. With V trimmed by 6 bases and J by 7 bases, 5 bases remained unmatched. The CDR3 loop reads CASSLGQREAFF. The CDR3 DNA follows: TGTGCCAGCAGCTTGGGACAGCGTGAAGCTTTCTTT. The full variable domain, with the rest looked up from reference TRBV28 and TRBJ1-1, is DVKVTQSSRYLVKRTGEKVFLECVQDMDHENMFWYRQDPGLGLRLIYFSYDVKMKEKGDIPEGYSVSREKKERFSLILESASTNQTSMYLCASSLGQREAFFGQGTRLTVV.

The chain combines TRBV4-1 with TRBJ1-4, with 7 positions matching TRBD1. Losses at the gene ends were 5 bases for V and 5 bases for J; bases not matched to a gene: 5. The V gene's germline CDR1 is MGHRA and CDR2 YSYEKL. The CDR3 runs to 14 residues. The CDR3 nucleotides are TGCGCCAGCAGCGGGGGACAGTTGAATGAAAAACTGTTTTTT. Translation gives CASSGGQLNEKLFF.